The present T cell receptor beta chain was sequenced within a study of T cells after yellow fever vaccination. Study outcomes and limitations: Abundant clonotypes from the bulk population could contaminate FACS-sorted repertoires. The secondary T-cell response peaked on day 5, not day 15, but was weaker.

TCRdb reprocessed the 5' RACE reads via MiXCR and lists one record per CDR3 protein. The repertoire holds around 550,000 distinct CDR3 sequences, with 19% as singletons. The CDR3 loop spans 15 amino acids. V lost 3 bases to trimming and J lost 0 bases; unmatched junction nucleotides: 5. Germline V gives CDR1 DFQATT, CDR2 SNEGSKA (reference sequence). Points on this clonotype: Its antigen remains unidentified.

This sequence was found in a man between 25 and 39 years old who received the YFV17D yellow fever vaccine. The chain is built from TRBV20-1 and TRBJ2-7; 10 bases are shared with TRBD2. The material was PBMCs, obtained 15 days after the yellow fever booster vaccination. CDR3 bases: TGCAGTGCTAGGTCTAGCGGGAGTCCCTCCTACGAGCAGTACTTC. Translation: CSARSSGSPSYEQYF.